This T cell receptor beta chain was sequenced during a study of CD8 T cells in Susac syndrome. With V trimmed by 5 bases and J by 9 bases, 13 bases remained unmatched. This CDR3 region has 16 residues. CDR1 and CDR2 (germline): SEHNR, FQNEAQ (reference sequence). Reverse transcription of about 0.5 to 1 ug RNA was carried out with random hexamers. TCR beta CDR3 was amplified by immunoSEQ multiplex PCR. This amplification extended across 54 Vbeta and 13 Jbeta segments. Using its own MiXCR run on the immunoSEQ multiplex PCR reads, TCRdb lists one record per CDR3 protein. The sample comprises around 150,000 distinct CDR3 sequences, around 96% of which are singletons, and approximately 0.11% rests with the top ten.

Sequenced input: CD4+ T cells from PBMCs. The rearrangement uses TRBV7-9 and TRBJ2-1; 10 nucleotides match TRBD2. This clonotype originated in a human donor with multiple sclerosis. The CDR3 spells CASSRERAGGLGEQFF. The CDR3 bases are TGTGCCAGCAGCCGAGAACGAGCGGGGGGGCTTGGTGAGCAGTTCTTC.